This T cell receptor (beta chain) stems from a study of identical twins. Template switching supplied a universal primer site; unique molecular identifiers were carried on the cDNA. TCRdb processed the 5' RACE reads anew with MiXCR; each CDR3 protein has one entry. Of about 690,000 distinct CDR3 sequences in the sample, roughly 6.2% were seen once. There are many counts of this clonotype. The CDR3 totals 16 residues. Trimming removed 0 bases at V and 2 bases at J, with 16 bases between. The germline V gene encodes CDR1 DFQATT and CDR2 SNEGSKA (reference sequence). The source of this sequence is a young man in good health. The specimen was naive T cells sorted from blood. This rearrangement joins TRBV20-1 to TRBJ1-2, with a possible D match to TRBD1 (5 bases). In DNA form, the CDR3 reads TGCAGTGCTAGAGATTCGGGCAGACAGTTAAACTATGGCTACACCTTC. Translating it yields CSARDSGRQLNYGYTF.